These T cell receptor beta chains were read from a single sample in a study of OX40 agonist ivuxolimab in advanced cancers. TCRdb's copy holds only in-frame clones and misses some; the assay was immunoSEQ multiplex PCR. The data hold roughly 80,000 clones, with around 86% observed a single time. The sequencing here drew on CD4+ or CD8+ T cells sorted from blood, taken in a trial of the OX40 agonist ivuxolimab. The receptors stem from an adult with an advanced solid tumor such as melanoma, head and neck, liver or kidney cancer. Each CDR3 is given with its conserved first and last residue. A D gene is named only where the DNA matches it firmly. The size entry is marked missing in some rows and otherwise reads once, few, many or a size class.

V gene,clone size,J gene,D gene,CDR3 protein
TRBV28,.,TRBJ1-1,.,CASSLIDRDGEGAFF
TRBV9,.,TRBJ2-2,.,CASRWDTDTGELFF
TRBV5-1,.,TRBJ2-3,.,CASSSGRGADTQYF
TRBV7-9,.,TRBJ1-1,.,CASSLRGDSRSVTEAFF
TRBV9,.,TRBJ2-7,TRBD1,CASSVGTGVNYYEQYF
TRBV5-4,once,TRBJ2-3,TRBD2,CASTLRRGVSTDTQYF
TRBV6-6,.,TRBJ1-1,TRBD1,CASRGQGAGSTEAFF
TRBV18,.,TRBJ2-2,TRBD2,CASSLGLVANTGELFF
TRBV2,.,TRBJ1-2,.,CASSLDSQSGYTF
TRBV10-3,few,TRBJ2-1,TRBD2,CAISIASGGSEQFF
TRBV7-2,few,TRBJ2-7,.,CASSAGPPAAGYEQYF
TRBV18,.,TRBJ1-3,.,CASSPRVQSSGNTIYF
TRBV5-4,.,TRBJ2-2,.,CASSLADTGELFF
TRBV19,.,TRBJ2-5,TRBD1,CASRGSRTGDLSPQYF
TRBV7-2,.,TRBJ1-2,.,CASSFFGFGNYGYTF
TRBV7-4,.,TRBJ2-7,TRBD2,CASSFAGLAEYFSYEQYF
TRBV20-1,.,TRBJ2-1,.,CSATINEQFF
TRBV6-5,.,TRBJ1-2,.,CASSKGFGGYTF
TRBV7-2,.,TRBJ2-1,TRBD2,CASSPRTSGKGNEQFF
TRBV19,.,TRBJ2-3,.,CASKRAGYDTDTQYF
TRBV5-1,.,TRBJ1-1,.,CASSSLGQLNTEAFF
TRBV28,.,TRBJ2-1,.,CASSPYNEQFF
TRBV7-2,.,TRBJ2-3,TRBD2,CASSPQAGSTDTQYF
TRBV4-1,.,TRBJ1-4,.,CASSQDHRGWEKLFF
TRBV29-1,.,TRBJ1-4,.,CSATGTNEKLFF
TRBV18,.,TRBJ1-6,.,CASSPSSSYNSPLHF
TRBV6-4,.,TRBJ2-7,TRBD1,CASSADSGGDVEQYF
TRBV5-1,.,TRBJ2-3,.,CASSLGTSGDTQYF
TRBV6-5,few,TRBJ1-2,TRBD1,CASSYSFDREYYGYTF
TRBV5-5,.,TRBJ2-1,.,CASSLLLQEIGQFF
TRBV11-3,.,TRBJ2-5,.,CASSRGGAGGETQYF
TRBV21-1,.,TRBJ1-1,.,CASSMDRVDSTEAFF
TRBV6-6,.,TRBJ2-3,.,CASGRRGQNTDTQYF
TRBV7-9,.,TRBJ1-1,.,CASSFWAGNTEAFF
TRBV18,.,TRBJ2-3,TRBD2,CASSPSSGGGGTDTQYF
TRBV18,.,TRBJ2-2,TRBD1,CASSRGQGGTGELFF
TRBV7-9,once,TRBJ2-1,TRBD1,CASSRKPGQGVNEQFF
TRBV29-1,.,TRBJ1-2,.,CSVERRQRGYTF
TRBV28,.,TRBJ1-2,TRBD1,CATRDRRNYGYTF
TRBV6-5,.,TRBJ2-7,TRBD1,CASSYAQGAYEQYF
TRBV7-2,.,TRBJ1-5,.,CASSLGVGMSSLPQHF
TRBV4-1,.,TRBJ2-1,.,CASSQLGGAALNEQFF
TRBV5-4,few,TRBJ1-2,.,CASSLVRFESYGYTF
TRBV19,.,TRBJ1-1,.,CASRKRLALTEAFF
TRBV7-2,.,TRBJ1-1,.,CASSLVGLNTEAFF
TRBV2,.,TRBJ1-5,.,CASRRGPTHDQPQHF
TRBV7-9,.,TRBJ2-1,TRBD2,CASRSSGGAYNEQFF
TRBV7-2,.,TRBJ2-1,.,CASSLGGRGVSSYNEQFF
TRBV2,.,TRBJ1-2,TRBD1,CASSLLGQHNYGYTF
TRBV28,.,TRBJ1-2,.,CASTLGFNYGYTF
TRBV5-5,few,TRBJ1-2,.,CASSLSAWEYAGYTF